The 13 T cell receptor beta chains presented below share a single source sample, sequenced in a study of cytomegalovirus exposure and HLA in healthy donors. In the PCR, 60 Vbeta and 13 Jbeta primers were used. Clones were read by immunoSEQ multiplex PCR, and TCRdb kept only the in-frame ones, dropping some. The table shows more than 150,000 clones, with approximately 80% occurring only once. Sequencing was done on a sample of PBMCs. These TCRs come from a boy aged 10-17 years in good health and CMV-seronegative.

The V gene is TRBV5-1, the J gene TRBJ1-4, with TRBD1 matching over 9 bases. With V trimmed by 4 bases and J by 8 bases, 6 bases remained unmatched. The CDR3 consists of 14 residues. Germline V gene lookup returns CDR1 SGHRS and CDR2 YFSETQ. The CDR3 bases are TGCGCCAGCAGCGAGACAGGGGGAGGAGAAAAACTGTTTTTT. It yields the protein CASSETGGGEKLFF.

The V call is TRBV6-1, the J call TRBJ1-2, with D possibly matching TRBD1 (5 bases). The CDR3 is 15 residues long. CDR1 is MNHNS, CDR2 SASEGT, per germline. Deletions cut 2 bases from V and 3 bases from J, with 13 bases between. CDR3 sequence: CASSENPDSYYGYTF. DNA for the CDR3: TGTGCCAGCAGTGAAAATCCCGACAGCTACTATGGCTACACCTTC.

CDR3 amino acids: CASRLQGFNYGYTF. DNA for the CDR3: TGTGCCAGTAGGCTACAGGGGTTCAACTATGGCTACACCTTC. The chain links TRBV19 to TRBJ1-2; 7 bases agree with TRBD1. V lost 6 bases, J lost 2 bases, and 6 bases stayed unmatched. Germline V CDR1 and CDR2: LNHDA, SQIVND (reference sequence). This CDR3 is 14 amino acids long. Full variable domain (rest looked up from reference TRBV19 and TRBJ1-2): DGGITQSPKYLFRKEGQNVTLSCEQNLNHDAMYWYRQDPGQGLRLIYYSQIVNDFQKGDIAEGYSVSREKKESFPLTVTSAQKNPTAFYLCASRLQGFNYGYTFGSGTRLTVV.

The chain is built from TRBV5-8 and TRBJ1-3; D is ambiguous. The V end was cut by 1 base, the J end by 0 bases, with 17 bases between. The germline gives CDR1 SGHTS, CDR2 YDEGEE. The length of the CDR3 is 18 residues. This CDR3 is CASSLMGSLSPSGNTIYF. The CDR3 DNA reads TGTGCCAGCAGCTTGATGGGCAGCCTATCGCCCTCTGGAAACACCATATATTTT.

V and J are TRBV23-1 and TRBJ2-7, with D possibly TRBD1 on 5 matching bases. TRBV23-1 is marked as an open reading frame, function uncertain. The ends were cut back, 0 bases at V and 5 bases at J, with 23 bases in the middle. The CDR3 spans 18 residues. CDR3 in DNA: TGCGCCAGCAGTCAATCAACCCCCACAAGAGGCGACAGCGACGAGCAGTACTTC. Protein product: CASSQSTPTRGDSDEQYF.

This clone was seen once. V and J are TRBV4-3 and TRBJ2-7; 15 bases fit TRBD2. The CDR3 length is 19 residues. The J segment lost 6 bases and the V segment lost 0 bases, leaving 12 bases of the junction unmatched. CDR1 and CDR2 (germline): LGHNA, YSLEER. CDR3 residues: CASSQDLGLAGGPYAEQYF. The CDR3 region has the DNA TGCGCCAGCAGCCAAGATCTAGGACTAGCGGGAGGGCCCTACGCCGAGCAGTACTTC.

This clone has a handful of counts. This sequence joins TRBV4-1 and TRBJ1-4; D unresolved. V shed 0 bases and J shed 2 bases, with 7 bases lying between them. This CDR3 contains 15 residues. The V gene's germline CDR1 is MGHRA and CDR2 YSYEKL. The CDR3, as DNA: TGCGCCAGCAGCCAAGAACTACGGACTAATGAAAAACTGTTTTTT. Its translation: CASSQELRTNEKLFF.

V gene TRBV7-9 combines with J gene TRBJ1-3; 9 bases map to TRBD1. Germline assignment: CDR1 SEHNR and CDR2 FQNEAQ (reference sequence). V shed 8 bases and J 6 bases; nucleotides not matched to a gene: 14. CDR3 length equals 16 residues. The CDR3 bases are TGTGCCAGCGGTGTGACAGGGGGACATGCCCAAAACACCATATATTTT. The encoded protein is CASGVTGGHAQNTIYF.

The chain couples TRBV18 to TRBJ1-4; maybe TRBD1 (6 bases). Germline V CDR1 and CDR2: KGHSH, LQKENI. The CDR3 contains 14 residues. Deletions cut 0 bases from V and 16 bases from J, with 18 bases between. CDR3 nucleotide sequence: TGTGCCAGCTCACCACCGGCGGGTGGGGGCCCTCCGTTTTTT. This sequence encodes CASSPPAGGGPPFF.

This clone has only a few counts. This chain links TRBV7-9 with TRBJ1-2, with TRBD1 identical over 9 bases. CDR3 size: 15 residues. CDR1 SEHNR and CDR2 FQNEAQ come from the germline V gene (reference sequence). V shed 4 bases and J 6 bases; nucleotides not matched to a gene: 9. The CDR3, as DNA: TGTGCCAGCAGCTCTTGGGACAGGGTGGCGAATGGCTACACCTTC. The encoded protein is CASSSWDRVANGYTF.

The rearrangement uses TRBV27 and TRBJ2-4; 9 bases are a match to TRBD2. V was pared by 5 bases and J by 3 bases, with 5 bases of the junction left unmatched. The CDR3 has 15 residues. The germline V gene has CDR1 MNHEY and CDR2 SMNVEV (reference sequence). DNA for the CDR3: TGTGCCAGCAGTCGAGCGGGAGGTGGCAAAAACATTCAGTACTTC. Translating it yields CASSRAGGGKNIQYF.

CDR3: CASSLYSYEQYF. CDR3 DNA: TGTGCCAGCAGCTTGTACTCCTACGAGCAGTACTTC. V gene TRBV5-8 combines with J gene TRBJ2-7; no clear D. Germline V lookup: CDR1 SGHTS, CDR2 YDEGEE. The CDR3 consists of 12 residues. V was shortened by 1 base and J by 0 bases, with 2 bases between the two germline ends.

This chain connects TRBV6-5 to TRBJ1-1, with D perhaps TRBD1 (5 bases). This CDR3 comprises 16 residues. From germline, CDR1 is MNHEY and CDR2 SVGAGI. The germline V and J ends were trimmed by 0 bases and 1 base, with 12 bases remaining between them. The CDR3, as DNA: TGTGCCAGCAGTTACTCCCAGGGCGGCCCGAACACTGAAGCTTTCTTT. As protein: CASSYSQGGPNTEAFF.